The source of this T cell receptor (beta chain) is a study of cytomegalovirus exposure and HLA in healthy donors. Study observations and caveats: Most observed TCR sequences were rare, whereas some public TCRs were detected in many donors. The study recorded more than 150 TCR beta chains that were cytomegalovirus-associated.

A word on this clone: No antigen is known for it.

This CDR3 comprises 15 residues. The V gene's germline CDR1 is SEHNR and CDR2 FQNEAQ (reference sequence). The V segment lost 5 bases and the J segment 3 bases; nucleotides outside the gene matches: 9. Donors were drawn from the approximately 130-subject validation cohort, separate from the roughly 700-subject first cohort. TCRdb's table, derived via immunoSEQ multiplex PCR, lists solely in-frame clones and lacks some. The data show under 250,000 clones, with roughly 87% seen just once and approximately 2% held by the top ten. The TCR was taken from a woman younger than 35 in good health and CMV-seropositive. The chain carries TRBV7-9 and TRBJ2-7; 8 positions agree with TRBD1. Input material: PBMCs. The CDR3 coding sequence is TGTGCCAGCAGCCACGGACAGGGCCTCAACTACGAGCAGTACTTC. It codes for CASSHGQGLNYEQYF.